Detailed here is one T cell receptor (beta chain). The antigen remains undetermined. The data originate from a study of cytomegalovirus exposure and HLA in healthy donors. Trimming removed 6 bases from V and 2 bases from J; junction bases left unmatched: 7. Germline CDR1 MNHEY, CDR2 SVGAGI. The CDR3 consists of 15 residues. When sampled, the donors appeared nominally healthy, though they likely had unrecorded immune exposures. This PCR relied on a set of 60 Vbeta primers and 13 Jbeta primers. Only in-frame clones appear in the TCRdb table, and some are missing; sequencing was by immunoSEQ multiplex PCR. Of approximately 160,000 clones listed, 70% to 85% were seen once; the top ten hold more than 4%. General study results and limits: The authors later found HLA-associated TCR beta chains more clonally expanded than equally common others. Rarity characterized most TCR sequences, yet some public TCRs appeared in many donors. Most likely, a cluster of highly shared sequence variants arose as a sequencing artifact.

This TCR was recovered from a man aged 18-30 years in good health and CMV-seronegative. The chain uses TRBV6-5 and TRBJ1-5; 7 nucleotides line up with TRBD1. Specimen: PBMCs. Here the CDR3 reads CASRLTGDRNQPQHF. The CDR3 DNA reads TGTGCCAGCAGACTCACAGGGGACCGCAATCAGCCCCAGCATTTT.